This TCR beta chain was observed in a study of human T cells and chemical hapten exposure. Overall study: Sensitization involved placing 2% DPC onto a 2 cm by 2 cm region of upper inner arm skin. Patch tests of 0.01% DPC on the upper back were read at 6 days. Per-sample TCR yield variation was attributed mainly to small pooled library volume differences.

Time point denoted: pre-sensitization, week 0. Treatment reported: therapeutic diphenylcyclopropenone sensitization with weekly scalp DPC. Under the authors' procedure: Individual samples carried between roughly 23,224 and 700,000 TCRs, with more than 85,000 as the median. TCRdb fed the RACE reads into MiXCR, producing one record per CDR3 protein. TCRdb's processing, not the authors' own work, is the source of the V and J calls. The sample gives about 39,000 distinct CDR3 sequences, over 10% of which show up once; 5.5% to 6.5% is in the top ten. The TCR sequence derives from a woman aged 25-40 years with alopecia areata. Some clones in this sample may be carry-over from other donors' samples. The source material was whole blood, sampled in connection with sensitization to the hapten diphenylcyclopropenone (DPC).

CDR3 DNA: TGTGCCAGCAGTTCCCGGACAGGTTCTTATCAGCCCCAGCATTTT. Its protein product is CASSSRTGSYQPQHF. V is TRBV28 and J is TRBJ1-5; 7 positions match TRBD1. V shed 4 bases, J shed 5 bases, and the junction held 8 bases outside the gene matches. Per the germline V gene, CDR1 is MDHEN and CDR2 is SYDVKM. The CDR3 sequence is 15 residues long.